Here is one T cell receptor beta chain with its context. The CDR3 sequence is 13 residues long. The germline gives CDR1 LNHDA, CDR2 SQIVND (reference sequence). Trimming cost V 7 bases and J 6 bases; bases outside gene matches: 5. This sample is part of a study of control samples from healthy donors and cancer patients. The method was immunoSEQ multiplex PCR; TCRdb's version includes in-frame clones alone and lacks a portion of them. The repertoire consists of 65,000 to 80,000 clones, with about nine tenths occurring once and the leading ten covering 9.5%. The receptor comes from a woman aged 50 to 65 with colorectal cancer. The chain links TRBV19 to TRBJ1-2; TRBD1 matches 10 bases. The specimen was PBMCs. The CDR3 region is CASKDRGRDGYTF. For the CDR3, the DNA is TGTGCCAGTAAAGACAGGGGGCGAGATGGCTACACCTTC.